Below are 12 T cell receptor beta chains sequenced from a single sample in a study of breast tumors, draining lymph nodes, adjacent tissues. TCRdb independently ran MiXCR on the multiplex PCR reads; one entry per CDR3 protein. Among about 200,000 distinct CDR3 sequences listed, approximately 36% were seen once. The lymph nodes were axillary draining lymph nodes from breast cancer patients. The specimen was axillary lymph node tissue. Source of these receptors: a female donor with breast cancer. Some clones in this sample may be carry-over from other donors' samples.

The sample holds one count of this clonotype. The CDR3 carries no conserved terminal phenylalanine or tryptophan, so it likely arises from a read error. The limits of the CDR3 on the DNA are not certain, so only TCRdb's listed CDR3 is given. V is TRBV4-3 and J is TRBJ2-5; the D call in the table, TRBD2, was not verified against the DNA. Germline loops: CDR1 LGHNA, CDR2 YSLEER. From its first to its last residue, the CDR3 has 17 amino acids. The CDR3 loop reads CASSQDRRGDYGYTFGS.

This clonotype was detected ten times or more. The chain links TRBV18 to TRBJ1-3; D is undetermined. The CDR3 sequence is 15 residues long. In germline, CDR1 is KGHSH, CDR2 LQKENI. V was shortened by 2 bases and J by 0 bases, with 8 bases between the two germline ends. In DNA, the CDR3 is TGTGCCAGCTCACCAATGACAACCTCTGGAAACACCATATATTTT. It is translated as CASSPMTTSGNTIYF. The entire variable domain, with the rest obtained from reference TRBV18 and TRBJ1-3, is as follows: NAGVMQNPRHLVRRRGQEARLRCSPMKGHSHVYWYRQLPEEGLKFMVYLQKENIIDESGMPKERFSAEFPKEGPSILRIQQVVRGDSAAYFCASSPMTTSGNTIYFGEGSWLTVV.

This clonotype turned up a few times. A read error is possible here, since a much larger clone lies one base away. For the CDR3, the DNA is TGCAGTGCCCGAGGGGGACCGACAGATACGCGGTATTTT. Encoded protein: CSARGGPTDTRYF. The chain is built from TRBV20-1 and TRBJ2-3; D possibly corresponds to TRBD1 (6 bases). Looked up from germline, CDR1 is DFQATT and CDR2 is SNEGSKA (reference sequence). The CDR3 is 13 residues long.

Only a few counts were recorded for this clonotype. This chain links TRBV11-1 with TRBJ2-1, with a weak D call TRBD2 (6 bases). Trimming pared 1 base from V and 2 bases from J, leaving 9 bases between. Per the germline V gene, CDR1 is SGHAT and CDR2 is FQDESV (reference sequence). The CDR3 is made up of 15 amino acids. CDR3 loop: CASSLVLAAYNEQFF. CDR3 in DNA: TGTGCCAGCAGCTTAGTACTAGCAGCCTACAATGAGCAGTTCTTC.

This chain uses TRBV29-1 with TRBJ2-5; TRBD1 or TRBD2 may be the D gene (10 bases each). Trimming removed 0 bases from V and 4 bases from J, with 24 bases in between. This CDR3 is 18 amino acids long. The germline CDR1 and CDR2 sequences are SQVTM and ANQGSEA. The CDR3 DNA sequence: TGCAGCGTTGAAGATCTCCGAACTAGCGGGACAGGGGCAGAGACCCAGTACTTC. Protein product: CSVEDLRTSGTGAETQYF.

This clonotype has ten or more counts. CDR3 amino acids: CASRTYGTGLFAGELFF. The CDR3 coding sequence is TGTGCCAGCAGAACTTACGGGACAGGGCTATTCGCCGGGGAGCTGTTTTTT. The chain recombines TRBV25-1 with TRBJ2-2; 9 nucleotides agree with TRBD1. CDR3 size: 17 residues. Germline V gives CDR1 MGHDK, CDR2 SYGVNS. J gave up 6 bases and V 6 bases, and 14 bases lay outside the gene matches.

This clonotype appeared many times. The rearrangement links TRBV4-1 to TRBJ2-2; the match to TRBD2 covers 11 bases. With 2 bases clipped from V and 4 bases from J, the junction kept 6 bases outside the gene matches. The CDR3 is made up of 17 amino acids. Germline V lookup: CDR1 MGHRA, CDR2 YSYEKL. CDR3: CASSQQLAGVGTGELFF. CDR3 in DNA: TGCGCCAGCAGCCAACAACTAGCGGGAGTGGGCACCGGGGAGCTGTTTTTT.

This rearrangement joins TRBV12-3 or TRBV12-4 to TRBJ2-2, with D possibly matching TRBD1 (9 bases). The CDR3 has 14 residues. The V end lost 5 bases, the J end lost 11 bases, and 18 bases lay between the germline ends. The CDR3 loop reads CASSILAGQGELFF. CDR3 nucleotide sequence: TGTGCCAGCAGTATCTTAGCGGGACAGGGCGAGCTGTTTTTT.

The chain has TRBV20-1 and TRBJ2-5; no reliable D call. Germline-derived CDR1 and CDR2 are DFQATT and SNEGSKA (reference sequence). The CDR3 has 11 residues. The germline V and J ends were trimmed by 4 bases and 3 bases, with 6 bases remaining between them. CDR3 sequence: CSATLKETQYF. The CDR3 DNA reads TGCAGTGCTACCCTTAAAGAGACCCAGTACTTC.

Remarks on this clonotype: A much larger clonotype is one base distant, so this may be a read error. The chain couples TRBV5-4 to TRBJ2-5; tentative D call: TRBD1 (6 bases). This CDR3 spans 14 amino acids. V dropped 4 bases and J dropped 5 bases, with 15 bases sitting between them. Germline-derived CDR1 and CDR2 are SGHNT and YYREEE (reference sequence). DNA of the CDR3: TGTGCCAGCAGCCCATACAGGGTTGAGGAGACCCAGTACTTC. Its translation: CASSPYRVEETQYF.

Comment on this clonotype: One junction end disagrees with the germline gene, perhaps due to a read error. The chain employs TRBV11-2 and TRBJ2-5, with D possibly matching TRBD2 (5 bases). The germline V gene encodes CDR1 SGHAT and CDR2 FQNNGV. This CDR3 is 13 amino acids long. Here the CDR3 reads CTSSLTRKETQYF. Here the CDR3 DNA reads TGTACCAGCAGCTTAACTAGGAAAGAGACCCAGTACTTC.

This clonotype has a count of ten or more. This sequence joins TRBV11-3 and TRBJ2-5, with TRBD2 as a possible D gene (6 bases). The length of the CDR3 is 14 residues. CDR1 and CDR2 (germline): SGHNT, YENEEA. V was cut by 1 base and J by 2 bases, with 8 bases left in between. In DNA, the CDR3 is TGTGCCAGCAGCTTAGCGGCGGGGCAAGAGACCCAGTACTTC. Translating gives CASSLAAGQETQYF. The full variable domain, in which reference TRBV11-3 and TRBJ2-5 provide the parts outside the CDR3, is EAGVVQSPRYKIIEKKQPVAFWCNPISGHNTLYWYLQNLGQGPELLIRYENEEAVDDSQLPKDRFSAERLKGVDSTLKIQPAELGDSAVYLCASSLAAGQETQYFGPGTRLLVL.